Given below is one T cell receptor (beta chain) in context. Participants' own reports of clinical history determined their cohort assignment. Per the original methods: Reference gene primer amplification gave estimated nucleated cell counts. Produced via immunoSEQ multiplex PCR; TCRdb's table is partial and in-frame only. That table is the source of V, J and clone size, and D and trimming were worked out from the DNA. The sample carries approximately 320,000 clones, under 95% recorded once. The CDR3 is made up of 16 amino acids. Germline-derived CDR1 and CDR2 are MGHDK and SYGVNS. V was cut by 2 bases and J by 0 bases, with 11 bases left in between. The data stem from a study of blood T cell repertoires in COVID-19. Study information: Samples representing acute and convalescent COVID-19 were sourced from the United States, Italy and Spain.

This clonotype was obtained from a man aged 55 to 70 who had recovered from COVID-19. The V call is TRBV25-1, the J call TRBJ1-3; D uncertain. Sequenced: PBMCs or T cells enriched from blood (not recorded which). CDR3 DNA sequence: TGTGCCAGCAGTGAAGTCGGGAGGAACTCTGGAAACACCATATATTTT. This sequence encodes CASSEVGRNSGNTIYF. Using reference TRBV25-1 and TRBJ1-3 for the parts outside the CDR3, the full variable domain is EADIYQTPRYLVIGTGKKITLECSQTMGHDKMYWYQQDPGMELHLIHYSYGVNSTEKGDLSSESTVSRIRTEHFPLTLESARPSHTSQYLCASSEVGRNSGNTIYFGEGSWLTVV.